Listed below are T cell receptor beta chains from one sample, sequenced in a study of PD-L1 blockade in urothelial cancer. TCRdb's table, derived via immunoSEQ multiplex PCR, lists solely in-frame clones and lacks some. The data hold about 86,000 clones, with 85% observed a single time. The sequencing here drew on PBMCs, taken around atezolizumab (anti-PD-L1) treatment. The source is a man aged 55 to 70 with urothelial cancer. Both conserved end residues are part of each CDR3. D genes are given only for firm matches. Only part of the rows carry a size: once, few, many, or a class if the clone is expanded.

clone_size	d_call	v_call	j_call	cdr3_aa	cdr3_nt
-	-	TRBV9	TRBJ2-3	CASSSREVGTDTQYF	TGTGCCAGCAGCTCCAGGGAAGTGGGCACAGATACGCAGTATTTT
-	TRBD1	TRBV20-1	TRBJ2-7	CSATGGYEQYF	TGCAGTGCTACAGGGGGCTACGAGCAGTACTTC
-	-	TRBV29-1	TRBJ1-4	CSVEVAGAATNEKLFF	TGCAGCGTTGAAGTAGCGGGGGCAGCAACTAATGAAAAACTGTTTTTT
-	TRBD1	TRBV18	TRBJ1-2	CASSPLTRDRLDGYTF	TGTGCCAGCTCACCTCTGACCCGGGACAGGTTAGATGGCTACACCTTC
few	-	TRBV28	TRBJ1-1	CASSLRTEAFF	TGTGCCAGCAGTTTACGCACTGAAGCTTTCTTT
-	-	TRBV11-3	TRBJ2-3	CASSSRGAGGTDTQYF	TGTGCCAGCAGCTCACGTGGTGCGGGCGGCACAGATACGCAGTATTTT
-	TRBD2	TRBV7-3	TRBJ2-2	CASSPGTSGRTGELFF	TGTGCCAGCAGCCCCGGGACTAGCGGGCGGACCGGGGAGCTGTTTTTT
-	TRBD1	TRBV6-1	TRBJ1-1	CASRATGGKPEAFF	TGTGCCAGCAGAGCCACAGGGGGCAAGCCTGAAGCTTTCTTT
-	TRBD1	TRBV28	TRBJ2-3	CASSSGGKSTDTQYF	TGTGCCAGCAGTTCAGGGGGAAAGAGCACAGATACGCAGTATTTT
-	-	TRBV15	TRBJ2-7	CATSRGLDFSEQYF	TGTGCCACCAGCAGAGGACTAGACTTCTCCGAGCAGTACTTC
-	-	TRBV11-1	TRBJ1-4	CASSGLDEKLFF	TGTGCCAGCAGCGGGCTTGATGAAAAACTGTTTTTT
-	-	TRBV21-1	TRBJ1-5	CASMQGLRNQPQHF	TGTGCCAGCATGCAGGGGTTAAGAAATCAGCCCCAGCATTTT
-	TRBD2	TRBV5-1	TRBJ2-3	CASSLVLAGGTDTQYF	TGCGCCAGCAGCCTGGTACTAGCGGGGGGCACAGATACGCAGTATTTT
-	TRBD2	TRBV7-2	TRBJ2-1	CASSRTGTSGSGLYNEQFF	TGTGCCAGCAGCCGGACCGGGACTAGCGGGAGCGGGCTATACAATGAGCAGTTCTTC
-	TRBD1	TRBV7-6	TRBJ2-5	CASSSGQGYWETQYF	TGTGCCAGCAGCTCGGGACAGGGGTACTGGGAGACCCAGTACTTC
-	-	TRBV6-5	TRBJ1-5	CASSYSVQNNQPQHF	TGTGCCAGCAGTTACTCGGTGCAGAACAATCAGCCCCAGCATTTT
once	TRBD2	TRBV4-2	TRBJ2-1	CASSQGLAGEVEQFF	TGTGCCAGCAGCCAAGGGCTAGCGGGAGAGGTGGAGCAGTTCTTC
-	-	TRBV5-1	TRBJ1-5	CASSRTTGTQPQHF	TGCGCCAGCAGCCGTACCACAGGGACTCAGCCCCAGCATTTT
-	TRBD2	TRBV28	TRBJ2-3	CASSSTYGGVTDTQYF	TGTGCCAGCAGTTCAACTTACGGGGGGGTCACAGATACGCAGTATTTT
-	-	TRBV5-1	TRBJ2-1	CASSLATSSNPRHEQFF	TGCGCCAGCAGCTTGGCTACTAGCAGTAACCCTCGACATGAGCAGTTCTTC
-	-	TRBV30	TRBJ1-5	CAWSDQGISSNQPQHF	TGTGCCTGGAGCGACCAGGGGATTAGTTCAAATCAGCCCCAGCATTTT
few	-	TRBV5-6	TRBJ1-3	CASSRDTSYSGNTIYF	TGTGCCAGCAGCCGGGACACTTCATATTCTGGAAACACCATATATTTT
-	-	TRBV28	TRBJ1-3	CASSLLRVSGNTIYF	TGTGCCAGCAGTTTACTCAGGGTTTCTGGAAACACCATATATTTT
-	TRBD2	TRBV5-4	TRBJ2-7	CASRPSGKSGYSEQYF	TGTGCCAGCAGACCAAGCGGGAAGTCGGGGTATAGCGAGCAGTACTTC
few	-	TRBV5-4	TRBJ1-2	CASSWAGGEMNYGYTF	TGTGCCAGCAGCTGGGCGGGGGGAGAAATGAACTATGGCTACACCTTC
-	-	TRBV5-4	TRBJ2-5	CASSPEAATETQYF	TGTGCCAGCAGCCCAGAGGCAGCAACAGAGACCCAGTACTTC
-	-	TRBV29-1	TRBJ2-7	CSVSRGASYEQYF	TGCAGTGTGAGTCGGGGGGCCTCCTACGAGCAGTACTTC
-	TRBD1	TRBV5-5	TRBJ1-2	CASSLGLQGYGYTF	TGTGCCAGCAGCTTGGGTTTACAGGGGTATGGCTACACCTTC
-	-	TRBV2	TRBJ2-3	CASTARDTQYF	TGTGCCAGCACCGCCAGAGATACGCAGTATTTT
-	-	TRBV20-1	TRBJ2-7	CSARVRSEQYF	TGCAGTGCTAGAGTTCGGAGCGAGCAGTACTTC
-	TRBD1	TRBV28	TRBJ2-7	CATSTGTFYEQYF	TGTGCCACCTCGACAGGGACCTTCTACGAGCAGTACTTC
-	-	TRBV19	TRBJ2-1	CASSTRGSYNEQFF	TGTGCCAGTAGTACCCGGGGCTCCTACAATGAGCAGTTCTTC
-	-	TRBV9	TRBJ1-1	CASSVAPTGKTEAFF	TGTGCCAGCAGCGTAGCCCCAACAGGGAAGACTGAAGCTTTCTTT
once	-	TRBV12-2	TRBJ2-2	CASRTSGGSGELFF	TGTGCAAGTCGCACTTCAGGGGGCAGCGGGGAGCTGTTTTTT
-	-	TRBV6-5	TRBJ1-1	CASRTGTLGAEAFF	TGTGCCAGCAGAACCGGGACTTTGGGAGCTGAAGCTTTCTTT